This TCR beta chain was sequenced for a study of cytomegalovirus exposure and HLA in healthy donors. Study-level background: Early released data had roughly 81 million unique TCRs, all coming from HLA-typed donors.

A multiplex PCR was run with 60 Vbeta primers and 13 Jbeta primers. Clones were read by immunoSEQ multiplex PCR, and TCRdb kept only the in-frame ones, dropping some. The sample shows fewer than 200,000 clones, roughly 80% of them seen only once. The CDR3 runs to 13 residues. Germline V gene sequence: CDR1 SGHKS, CDR2 YYEKEE (reference sequence). V was clipped by 4 bases and J by 0 bases, with 7 bases between them. This chain connects TRBV5-5 to TRBJ1-1; D call uncertain. The receptor was isolated from a man between 40 and 49 years old in good health and CMV-seronegative. The source material was PBMCs. The DNA for the CDR3 is TGTGCCAGCAGCCGGGTGTTGAACACTGAAGCTTTCTTT. It yields the protein CASSRVLNTEAFF. The full variable domain, its missing parts supplied by reference TRBV5-5 and TRBJ1-1, is DAGVTQSPTHLIKTRGQQVTLRCSPISGHKSVSWYQQVLGQGPQFIFQYYEKEERGRGNFPDRFSARQFPNYSSELNVNALLLGDSALYLCASSRVLNTEAFFGQGTRLTVV.